Listed below are T cell receptor beta chains from one sample, sequenced in a study of T cells in Graves' hyperthyroidism and ophthalmopathy. TCRdb analysed the multiplex PCR reads with MiXCR anew, one entry per CDR3 protein. The sample records roughly 720,000 distinct CDR3 sequences, approximately 15% being singletons. Sequencing was performed on blood. The receptors originated from a man between 50 and 59 years old with Graves' hyperthyroidism. CDR3s include the opening cysteine and the closing phenylalanine or tryptophan. D genes are given only for firm matches. Expanded clones get a size class; other rows say once, few or many, or leave the size out.

few,13,TRBV7-2,NA,TRBJ2-3,TGTGCCAGCAGTGTGGTAGACACAGATACGCAGTATTTT,CASSVVDTDTQYF
NA,17,TRBV4-3,TRBD1,TRBJ1-1,TGCGCCAGCAGCCAAGAGTCCGACAGGGCGGGGACCACTGAAGCTTTCTTT,CASSQESDRAGTTEAFF
once,15,TRBV20-1,NA,TRBJ2-1,TGCAGTGCTAGAGATGGGCAGGGGGGTGGTTATGAGCAGTTCTTC,CSARDGQGGGYEQFF
NA,18,TRBV28,TRBD2,TRBJ2-7,TGTGCCAGCAGTGCAGGTCCGGGACTAGCGGGAACCCTCTACGAGCAGTACTTC,CASSAGPGLAGTLYEQYF
many,16,TRBV12-3/TRBV12-4,TRBD1,TRBJ1-1,TGTGCCAGCAGTTTAGCCAGGGACAGGGGGCAGGGTGAAGCTTTCTTT,CASSLARDRGQGEAFF
many,20,TRBV19,NA,TRBJ1-1,TGTGCCAGTAGTAAGTTGATCGTTCGGGGGCCACAAGGGATGAACACTGAAGCTTTCTTT,CASSKLIVRGPQGMNTEAFF
NA,14,TRBV5-4,NA,TRBJ2-1,TGTGCCAGCAGCTTCTACAGGGAAGCGAATGAGCAGTTCTTC,CASSFYREANEQFF
many,13,TRBV6-5,NA,TRBJ2-7,TGTGCCAGCAGTTACTCGAATGGCGGCGAGCAGTACTTC,CASSYSNGGEQYF
few,16,TRBV19,NA,TRBJ2-6,TGTGCCAGTAGTATAATAAGGGCGACTGGGGCCAACGTCCTGACTTTC,CASSIIRATGANVLTF
few,13,TRBV28,TRBD1,TRBJ1-2,TGTGCCAGCAGTTACAGGGGGGGCTATGGCTACACCTTC,CASSYRGGYGYTF
few,14,TRBV7-2,NA,TRBJ2-5,TGTGCCAGCAGCTTAGCGGTGCGTCCGGAGACCCAGTACTTC,CASSLAVRPETQYF
NA,16,TRBV12-3/TRBV12-4,TRBD1,TRBJ2-2,TGTGCCAGCAGTTCCAGGTGGACAGGAAGGACCGGGGAGCTGTTTTTT,CASSSRWTGRTGELFF
many,15,TRBV11-2,TRBD2,TRBJ2-1,TGTGCCAGCAGATCCACTAGCGGGAGAATCAATGAGCAGTTCTTC,CASRSTSGRINEQFF
NA,13,TRBV20-1,TRBD2,TRBJ2-5,TGCAGTGCCCCCCGGGGGGGGAAAGAGACCCAGTACTTC,CSAPRGGKETQYF
NA,14,TRBV18,NA,TRBJ2-7,TGTGCCAGCTCACCGCAGTCCAGGGGTCACGAGCAGTACTTC,CASSPQSRGHEQYF
NA,14,TRBV20-1,TRBD1,TRBJ1-1,TGCAGTGCTCGACAGGGGGCGGTGAACACTGAAGCTTTCTTT,CSARQGAVNTEAFF
many,14,TRBV7-2,TRBD1,TRBJ2-7,TGTGCCAGCAGCCGGGACAGGGCGAAAAACGAGCAGTACTTC,CASSRDRAKNEQYF
many,16,TRBV10-3,NA,TRBJ2-3,TGTGCCATCAGTGACCCGGCAGGGCTTAGCACAGATACGCAGTATTTT,CAISDPAGLSTDTQYF
NA,14,TRBV6-2/TRBV6-3,NA,TRBJ2-7,TGTGCCAGCAGTCTCGGGACCCCTCCCTACGAGCAGTACTTC,CASSLGTPPYEQYF